The clone carrying this T cell receptor (beta chain) was seen more than once but under ten times. V gave up 4 bases and J gave up 6 bases; unmatched junction bases: 9. CDR1 is SNHLY and CDR2 is FYNNEI in the germline V gene. This CDR3 region has 14 residues. The sample comes from a study of human T cells and chemical hapten exposure. The authors extracted total RNA from unfractionated whole blood. The study's library attached unique molecular identifiers to single cDNA molecules. MiXCR, applied by TCRdb to the reads, yields one record per CDR3 protein. This sample's table has roughly 100 distinct CDR3 sequences.

Material: whole blood. The source is a human donor who had alopecia or was a healthy volunteer (not recorded which). Some clones in this sample may be carry-over from other donors' samples. This table probably holds off-target reads from a library built for another chain. V and J are TRBV2 and TRBJ2-7; 7 positions match TRBD1. The CDR3 DNA reads as TGTGCCAGCAGTGGGGGGACAGTGAGGGGCGAGCAGTACTTC. It yields the protein CASSGGTVRGEQYF.